This T cell receptor beta chain is from a study of shared clonotypes between healthy human individuals. As for the study in general: Aged 18 to 49, the donors were two women and three men. Broader study findings: Compared with clonotypes that all four donors shared, non-shared clonotypes had lower generation probabilities. Researchers sampled only blood; tissue repertoires likely differ.

Details on this clone: Its antigen is undetermined.

In germline, CDR1 is SGDLS, CDR2 YYNGEE. The V gene end was trimmed by 1 base and the J gene end by 3 bases; junction bases not matched to a gene: 6. The CDR3 length is 16 residues. CD45RO-negative, CCR7-selected cells formed the naive CD8 fraction, which excluded terminally differentiated effector memory CD45RA+ cells. All donors were healthy HIV-negative adults lacking recent acute infections or vaccinations. Repertoires were generated with immunoSEQ multiplex PCR, while TCRdb's copy carries only in-frame clones and drops some. The table records millions of clones, about 95% of them present only once.

The V gene is TRBV9, the J gene TRBJ1-2, with TRBD1 matching 10 bases. This receptor was obtained from a man between 18 and 29 years old in good health. The sequencing sample was made of naive CD8+ T cells sorted from blood. DNA for the CDR3: TGTGCCAGCAGCGTATCAGGACAGGGGGTTGACTATGGCTACACCTTC. Translation gives CASSVSGQGVDYGYTF. Combining the CDR3 with reference TRBV9 and TRBJ1-2 gives the whole variable domain DSGVTQTPKHLITATGQRVTLRCSPRSGDLSVYWYQQSLDQGLQFLIQYYNGEERAKGNILERFSAQQFPDLHSELNLSSLELGDSALYFCASSVSGQGVDYGYTFGSGTRLTVV.